This TCR beta chain was identified in a study of blood T cell dynamics during melanoma immunotherapy. Study-level information: Metastatic melanoma patients received first-line pembrolizumab or nivolumab plus ipilimumab. Whole-study findings and limits: Whether repertoire-driving clones were melanoma-specific could not be determined.

Time point specified: week 3, after first cycle of checkpoint inhibitor. One draw preceded checkpoint blockade; another followed its first cycle at week 3. TCRdb's copy holds only in-frame clones and misses some; the assay was immunoSEQ multiplex PCR. This table holds about 7,300 clones, roughly 80% found once. Germline CDR1 and CDR2: SGDLS and YYNGEE. This CDR3 region has 16 residues. Trimming took 3 bases from V and 4 from J; bases not matched to a gene: 4. As to this clone: Its target is unknown.

This chain joins TRBV9 and TRBJ2-3; TRBD2 aligns across 14 bases. The source of this sequence is a human donor with melanoma. Source: blood, taken from a patient treated with checkpoint blockade. Here the CDR3 DNA reads TGTGCCAGCAGCGAGACTAGCGGGGGGGTCGCAGATACGCAGTATTTT. Encoded protein: CASSETSGGVADTQYF.